This T cell receptor beta chain was documented in a study of monozygotic twins with inflammatory bowel disease. Study-wide results and caveats: Heterogeneous immunosuppressive treatment regimens may have introduced variability into patient repertoires. Healthy co-twins showed greater TCRbeta diversity (inverse Simpson) than IBD patients. Reduced clonotype sharing with other individuals was observed in IBD patients relative to healthy twins, especially with disease activity. Results did not support any single strong IBD-associated signal or clonotype.

Following a re-call of the 5' RACE reads, TCRdb has one entry per CDR3 protein and lacks DNA. The sample yields some 300,000 distinct CDR3 sequences, of which the top ten take up 5.6%. About this clonotype itself: Its antigen is currently unknown.

The CDR3 contains 17 residues. Germline V gene data show CDR1 as SGDLS and CDR2 as YYNGEE. The sequencing input was blood. The rearrangement joins TRBV9 to TRBJ2-3; the D call of TRBD2 rests on TCRdb alone, since no DNA is present to check it. This clonotype was sampled from a human donor with ulcerative colitis or Crohn's disease, or a healthy co-twin of an affected twin (not recorded which). The CDR3 is CASSVDGPASGTDTQYF. Full variable domain (rest looked up from reference TRBV9 and TRBJ2-3): DSGVTQTPKHLITATGQRVTLRCSPRSGDLSVYWYQQSLDQGLQFLIQYYNGEERAKGNILERFSAQQFPDLHSELNLSSLELGDSALYFCASSVDGPASGTDTQYFGPGTRLTVL.